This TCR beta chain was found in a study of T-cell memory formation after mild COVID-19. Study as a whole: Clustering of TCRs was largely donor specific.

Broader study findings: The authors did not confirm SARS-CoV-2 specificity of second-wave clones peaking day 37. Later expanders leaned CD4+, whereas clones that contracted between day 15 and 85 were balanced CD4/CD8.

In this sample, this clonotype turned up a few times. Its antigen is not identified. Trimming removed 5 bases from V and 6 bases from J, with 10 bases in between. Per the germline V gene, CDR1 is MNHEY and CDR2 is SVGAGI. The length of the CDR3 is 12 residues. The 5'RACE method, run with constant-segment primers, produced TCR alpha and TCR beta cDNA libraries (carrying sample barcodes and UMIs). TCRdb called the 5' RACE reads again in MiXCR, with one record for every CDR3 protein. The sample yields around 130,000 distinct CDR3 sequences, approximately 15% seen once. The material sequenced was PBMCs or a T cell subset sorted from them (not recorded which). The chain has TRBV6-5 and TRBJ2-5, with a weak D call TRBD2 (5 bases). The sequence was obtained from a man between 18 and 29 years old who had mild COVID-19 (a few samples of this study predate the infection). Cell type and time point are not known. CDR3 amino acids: CASSARGKTQYF. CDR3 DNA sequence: TGTGCCAGCAGTGCCCGGGGAAAGACCCAGTACTTC.